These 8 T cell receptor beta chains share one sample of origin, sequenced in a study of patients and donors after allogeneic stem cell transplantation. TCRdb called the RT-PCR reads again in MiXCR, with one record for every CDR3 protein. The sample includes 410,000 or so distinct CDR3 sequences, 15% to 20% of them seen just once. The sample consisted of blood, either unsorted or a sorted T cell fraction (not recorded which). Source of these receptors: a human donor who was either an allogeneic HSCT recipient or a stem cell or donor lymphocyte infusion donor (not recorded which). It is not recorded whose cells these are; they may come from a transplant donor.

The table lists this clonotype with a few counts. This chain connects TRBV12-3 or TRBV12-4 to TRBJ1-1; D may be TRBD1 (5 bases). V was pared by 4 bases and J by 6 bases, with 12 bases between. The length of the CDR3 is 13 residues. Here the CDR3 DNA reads TGTGCCAGCAGTTACAGGTGGCCCGCTGAAGCTTTCTTT. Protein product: CASSYRWPAEAFF.

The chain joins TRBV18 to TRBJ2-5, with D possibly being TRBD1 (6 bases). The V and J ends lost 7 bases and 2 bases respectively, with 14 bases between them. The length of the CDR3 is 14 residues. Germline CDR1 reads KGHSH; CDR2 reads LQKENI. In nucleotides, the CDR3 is TGTGCCAGCTTGAAGACAGGTTTTCAAGAGACCCAGTACTTC. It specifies CASLKTGFQETQYF. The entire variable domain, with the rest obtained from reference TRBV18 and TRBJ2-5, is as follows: NAGVMQNPRHLVRRRGQEARLRCSPMKGHSHVYWYRQLPEEGLKFMVYLQKENIIDESGMPKERFSAEFPKEGPSILRIQQVVRGDSAAYFCASLKTGFQETQYFGPGTRLLVL.

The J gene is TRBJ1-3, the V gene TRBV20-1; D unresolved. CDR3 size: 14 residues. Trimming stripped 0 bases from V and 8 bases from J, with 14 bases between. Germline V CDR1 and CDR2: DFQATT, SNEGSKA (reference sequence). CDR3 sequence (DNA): TGCAGTGCTAGAGATATAGGAAGGAAATACACCATATATTTT. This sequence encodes CSARDIGRKYTIYF.

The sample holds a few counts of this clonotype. The CDR3 reads CSALNWTGQTF. In DNA form, the CDR3 reads TGCAGTGCTTTAAACTGGACAGGCCAGACCTTC. The J gene is TRBJ1-2, the V gene TRBV20-1; 7 bases are a match to TRBD1. Germline V gene data show CDR1 as DFQATT and CDR2 as SNEGSKA (reference sequence). The CDR3 runs 11 residues. Unmatched junction bases numbered 11, after V lost 5 bases and J lost 14 bases.

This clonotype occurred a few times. DNA of the CDR3: TGCGCCAGCAGCCTACTACGAGGAGAGACCCAGTACTTC. Translated, it gives CASSLLRGETQYF. V and J are TRBV4-1 and TRBJ2-5, with D unresolved. CDR3 length equals 13 residues. Germline assignment: CDR1 MGHRA and CDR2 YSYEKL. V lost 4 bases, J lost 4 bases, and 10 bases lay in between.

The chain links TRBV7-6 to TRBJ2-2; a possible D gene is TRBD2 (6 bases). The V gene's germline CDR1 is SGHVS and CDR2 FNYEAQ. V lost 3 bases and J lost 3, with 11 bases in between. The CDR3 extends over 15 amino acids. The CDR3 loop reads CASSFGAGHTGELFF. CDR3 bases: TGTGCCAGCAGCTTCGGGGCGGGGCACACCGGGGAGCTGTTTTTT.

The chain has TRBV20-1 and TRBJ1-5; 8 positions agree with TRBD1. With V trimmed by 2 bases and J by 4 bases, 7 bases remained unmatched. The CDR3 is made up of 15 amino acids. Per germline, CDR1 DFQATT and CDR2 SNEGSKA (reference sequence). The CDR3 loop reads CSARSFGTGNQPQHF. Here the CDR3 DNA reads TGCAGTGCTAGAAGTTTCGGGACAGGTAATCAGCCCCAGCATTTT.

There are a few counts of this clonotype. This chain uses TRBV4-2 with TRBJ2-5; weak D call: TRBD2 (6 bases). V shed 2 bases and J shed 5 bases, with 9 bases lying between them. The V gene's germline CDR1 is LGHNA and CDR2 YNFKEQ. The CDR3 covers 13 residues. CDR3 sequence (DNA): TGTGCCAGCAGCCAAACTAGCCGGGAGACCCAGTACTTC. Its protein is CASSQTSRETQYF.